Each of the 17 T cell receptor beta chains below was sequenced from the same sample in a study of long-term antiretroviral therapy in people with HIV. Run at survey level, the immunoSEQ assay was version v3.0. This table comes from immunoSEQ multiplex PCR, and its TCRdb copy is limited to in-frame clones, with some not included. The table lists 20,000 to 25,000 clones, about 86% of them singletons. The specimen was unsorted PBMCs, collected 1.3 years after starting antiretroviral therapy. The receptor source for this set is a man in his 60s with HIV.

This sequence joins TRBV6-1 and TRBJ1-5; the D is unclear. With 0 bases removed from V and 7 bases from J, the gap between germline ends came to 16 bases. The CDR3 consists of 16 residues. The germline CDR1 and CDR2 sequences are MNHNS and SASEGT. The CDR3 region is CASSEALIIGRQPQHF. Here the CDR3 DNA reads TGTGCCAGCAGTGAAGCGCTTATAATTGGAAGGCAGCCCCAGCATTTT.

As to this clone: This specimen includes other DNA sequences encoding the same CDR3. This chain links TRBV7-9 with TRBJ2-5; 7 bases line up with TRBD2. V dropped 3 bases and J dropped 3; count of bases not matched to a gene: 1. CDR1 is SEHNR and CDR2 is FQNEAQ in the germline V gene (reference sequence). CDR3 size: 13 residues. The chain's CDR3 is CASSFAGEETQYF. The CDR3 region has the DNA TGTGCCAGCAGCTTTGCGGGGGAAGAGACCCAGTACTTC.

The chain employs TRBV6-1 and TRBJ1-2; D is unresolved. Germline V lookup: CDR1 MNHNS, CDR2 SASEGT. V lost 5 bases and J 4 bases, leaving 8 bases between the germline ends. There are 12 residues in the CDR3. The CDR3 coding sequence is TGTGCCAGCAGTTTTACGGGCTATGGCTACACCTTC. It encodes CASSFTGYGYTF.

The J gene is TRBJ2-3, the V gene TRBV5-4, with D perhaps matching TRBD1 (5 bases). The germline V and J ends were trimmed by 2 bases and 5 bases, with 15 bases remaining between them. Germline V gene sequence: CDR1 SGHNT, CDR2 YYREEE (reference sequence). CDR3 length equals 15 residues. The chain's CDR3 is CASSFRAISGDTQYF. The CDR3 coding sequence is TGTGCCAGCAGCTTCAGGGCTATCTCCGGAGATACGCAGTATTTT.

The chain employs TRBV5-1 and TRBJ1-5; D unresolved. Germline V gene lookup returns CDR1 SGHRS and CDR2 YFSETQ. The V end lost 0 bases, the J end lost 0 bases, and 7 bases lay between the germline ends. CDR3 length: 15 residues. CDR3 sequence: CASSLDGDSNQPQHF. The CDR3 coding sequence is TGCGCCAGCAGCTTGGACGGCGATAGCAATCAGCCCCAGCATTTT.

The chain uses TRBV9 and TRBJ1-2, with TRBD1 as a possible D gene (6 bases). CDR1 and CDR2 (germline): SGDLS, YYNGEE. Trimming left V 4 bases short and J 1 base short, with 32 bases between. The CDR3 contains 21 residues. In DNA, the CDR3 is TGTGCCAGCAGCACGAGCAGCGTAGAGCGGTCTCAGGGGCCCGTTAACTATGGCTACACCTTC. Protein product: CASSTSSVERSQGPVNYGYTF.

V is TRBV5-6 and J is TRBJ2-4; maybe TRBD2 (6 bases). Germline values: CDR1 SGHDT, CDR2 YYEEEE. The germline V and J ends were trimmed by 1 base and 12 bases, with 11 bases remaining between them. The CDR3 is made up of 12 amino acids. The CDR3 DNA reads as TGTGCCAGCAGCTTGCTGGGGACTGATCAGTACTTC. Translated, it gives CASSLLGTDQYF.

The CDR3 region is CASSLDISQETQYF. In DNA form, the CDR3 reads TGCGCCAGCAGCTTGGATATCAGCCAAGAGACCCAGTACTTC. The chain employs TRBV5-1 and TRBJ2-5; D is uncertain. The CDR3 is 14 residues long. The germline gives CDR1 SGHRS, CDR2 YFSETQ. V was clipped by 0 bases and J by 1 base, with 7 bases between them.

This sequence joins TRBV10-2 and TRBJ1-5; 10 bases are shared with TRBD1. V shed 4 bases and J 9 bases; nucleotides not matched to a gene: 6. The CDR3 length is 14 residues. Germline lookup yields CDR1 WSHSY and CDR2 SAAADI. DNA of the CDR3: TGCGCCAGCAGTGCCGGGACAGGGGTCTGGCCCCAGCATTTT. Its translation is CASSAGTGVWPQHF.

The chain uses TRBV10-3 and TRBJ2-7; TRBD1 aligns across 9 bases. From germline, CDR1 is ENHRY and CDR2 SYGVKD. The CDR3 loop spans 16 amino acids. V shed 4 bases and J 6 bases; nucleotides not matched to a gene: 13. CDR3 nucleotide sequence: TGTGCCATCAGTGGACAACCGGGACAGGGAGTCCGCGAGCAGTACTTC. This codes for CAISGQPGQGVREQYF.

V gene TRBV5-1 combines with J gene TRBJ2-6; D perhaps matches TRBD2 (5 bases). The germline V and J ends were trimmed by 4 bases and 0 bases, with 14 bases remaining between them. The CDR3 is made up of 17 amino acids. Germline V gene lookup returns CDR1 SGHRS and CDR2 YFSETQ. CDR3 DNA sequence: TGCGCCAGCAGCGGGTCCGGGGTTTTCTCTGGGGCCAACGTCCTGACTTTC. Translation gives CASSGSGVFSGANVLTF.

This rearrangement joins TRBV11-2 to TRBJ1-1; unclear D gene. Germline assignment: CDR1 SGHAT and CDR2 FQNNGV. This CDR3 is built from 12 residues. Trimming pared 7 bases from V and 4 bases from J, leaving 10 bases between. The CDR3 DNA reads as TGTGCCAGCACCCGCGGAGGCACTGAAGCTTTCTTT. It yields the protein CASTRGGTEAFF.

The genes are TRBV9 and TRBJ2-7, with 7 bases matching TRBD2. CDR3 length: 17 residues. Germline trimming cut 2 bases from V and 1 base from J; bases unmatched to any gene: 12. The V gene's germline CDR1 is SGDLS and CDR2 YYNGEE. This CDR3 reads CASSVSDGTTPSYEQYF. DNA of the CDR3: TGTGCCAGCAGCGTTAGTGATGGGACTACTCCATCCTACGAGCAGTACTTC. Full variable domain (rest looked up from reference TRBV9 and TRBJ2-7): DSGVTQTPKHLITATGQRVTLRCSPRSGDLSVYWYQQSLDQGLQFLIQYYNGEERAKGNILERFSAQQFPDLHSELNLSSLELGDSALYFCASSVSDGTTPSYEQYFGPGTRLTVT.

The J gene is TRBJ2-5, the V gene TRBV27; D remains ambiguous. The CDR3 covers 13 residues. Germline V CDR1 and CDR2: MNHEY, SMNVEV (reference sequence). V was shortened by 0 bases and J by 5 bases, with 7 bases between the two germline ends. Here the CDR3 reads CASSLSGGETQYF. The CDR3 nucleotides are TGTGCCAGCAGTTTATCGGGTGGTGAGACCCAGTACTTC.

This rearrangement joins TRBV27 to TRBJ2-2, with unresolved D. CDR1 and CDR2 from the germline V gene are MNHEY and SMNVEV (reference sequence). The V end was cut by 4 bases, the J end by 6 bases, with 18 bases between. The CDR3 has 16 residues. This CDR3 reads CASSSTLEEVSGELFF. CDR3 coding DNA: TGTGCCAGCAGTTCGACCCTTGAGGAAGTGTCCGGGGAGCTGTTTTTT.

A single count supports this clone. The gene calls are TRBV7-9 and TRBJ2-1; weak D call: TRBD2 (5 bases). The V end was cut by 3 bases, the J end by 0 bases, with 12 bases between. The CDR3 covers 16 residues. CDR1 is SEHNR and CDR2 is FQNEAQ in the germline V gene (reference sequence). The CDR3 sequence is CASSFVTISSYNEQFF. The CDR3 coding sequence is TGTGCCAGCAGCTTTGTGACTATCAGCTCCTACAATGAGCAGTTCTTC. Full variable domain (outside the CDR3, taken from reference TRBV7-9 and TRBJ2-1): DTGVSQNPRHKITKRGQNVTFRCDPISEHNRLYWYRQTLGQGPEFLTYFQNEAQLEKSRLLSDRFSAERPKGSFSTLEIQRTEQGDSAMYLCASSFVTISSYNEQFFGPGTRLTVL.

The chain uses TRBV6-1 and TRBJ2-2; D gene uncertain. The length of the CDR3 is 15 residues. Germline V gene sequence: CDR1 MNHNS, CDR2 SASEGT. Trimming removed 6 bases at V and 6 bases at J, with 17 bases between. CDR3 DNA: TGTGCCAGCAGATCCCGAGGAAGTTACCCCGGGGAGCTGTTTTTT. Its protein product is CASRSRGSYPGELFF.